Listed below are T cell receptor beta chains from one sample, sequenced in a study of T-cell memory formation after mild COVID-19. One entry per CDR3 protein, called by TCRdb with MiXCR from the 5' RACE reads. There are roughly 340,000 distinct CDR3 sequences in the sample; about a sixth occur only once, and 20% to 25% lies in the top ten. Sequencing used PBMCs or a T cell subset sorted from them (not recorded which). The source is a man younger than 35 who had mild COVID-19 (a few samples of this study predate the infection). Cell type and time point are not known. Both conserved end residues are part of each CDR3. D genes are given only for firm matches. The size entry is marked missing in some rows and otherwise reads once, few, many or a size class.

v_call,j_call,clone_size,cdr3_length,d_call,cdr3_aa,cdr3_nt
TRBV4-3,TRBJ1-3,NA,14,NA,CASSQAPLGNTIYF,TGCGCCAGCAGCCAGGCCCCCCTGGGAAACACCATATATTTT
TRBV11-2,TRBJ2-5,NA,14,TRBD1,CASSIGTDQETQYF,TGTGCCAGCAGCATAGGGACAGACCAAGAGACCCAGTACTTC
TRBV20-1,TRBJ2-1,many,15,NA,CSARGGLGAYNEQFF,TGCAGTGCTAGAGGGGGGCTTGGGGCTTACAATGAGCAGTTCTTC
TRBV29-1,TRBJ2-1,many,11,NA,CSVSGVNEQFF,TGCAGCGTTTCCGGGGTCAATGAGCAGTTCTTC
TRBV20-1,TRBJ2-3,NA,13,NA,CSARAGLRDTQYF,TGCAGTGCTAGAGCGGGGCTTAGGGATACGCAGTATTTT
TRBV4-2,TRBJ2-3,NA,18,TRBD2,CASSQEEAAGGPGDTQYF,TGTGCCAGCAGCCAAGAGGAGGCAGCGGGGGGGCCTGGAGATACGCAGTATTTT
TRBV18,TRBJ2-7,NA,9,NA,CASSRTRYF,TGTGCCAGCTCACGGACGCGGTACTTC
TRBV7-6,TRBJ1-2,few,13,NA,CASSLQEDYGYTF,TGTGCCAGCAGCTTACAGGAAGACTATGGCTACACCTTC
TRBV18,TRBJ2-3,once,13,TRBD2,CASVTSGTDTQYF,TGTGCCAGTGTGACTAGCGGCACAGATACGCAGTATTTT
TRBV4-2,TRBJ2-5,few,15,TRBD1,CASSQGGQGTKTQYF,TGTGCCAGCAGCCAAGGGGGACAGGGTACGAAGACCCAGTACTTC
TRBV14,TRBJ2-5,few,15,NA,CASSLRRTLQETQYF,TGTGCCAGCAGCCTACGAAGGACACTTCAAGAGACCCAGTACTTC
TRBV14,TRBJ2-1,NA,17,NA,CASSQAHGVLLYNEQFF,TGTGCCAGCAGCCAGGCCCACGGTGTGCTCTTGTACAATGAGCAGTTCTTC
TRBV6-5,TRBJ2-5,few,14,TRBD2,CASSYGGGIETQYF,TGTGCCAGCAGTTACGGCGGGGGGATAGAGACCCAGTACTTC
TRBV5-1,TRBJ1-1,few,16,TRBD1,CASTNFRDSMNTEAFF,TGCGCCAGCACTAACTTCCGGGACAGCATGAACACTGAAGCTTTCTTT
TRBV7-8,TRBJ1-1,few,15,NA,CASSLLRGVGTEAFF,TGTGCCAGCAGCCTGTTGAGAGGGGTGGGCACTGAAGCTTTCTTT
TRBV5-1,TRBJ2-7,once,9,NA,CASSPRYPF,TGCGCCAGCAGCCCCCGCTACCCCTTC
TRBV12-3/TRBV12-4,TRBJ1-4,NA,13,NA,CASKLDPNEKLFF,TGTGCCAGCAAACTTGACCCTAATGAAAAACTGTTTTTT
TRBV6-2/TRBV6-3,TRBJ1-2,NA,13,TRBD1,CASNSGQGDGYTF,TGTGCCAGCAACTCGGGACAGGGGGATGGCTACACCTTC
TRBV15,TRBJ2-3,few,17,NA,CATSRDRERLSTDTQYF,TGTGCCACCAGCAGGGACCGTGAACGCCTTAGCACAGATACGCAGTATTTT
TRBV6-5,TRBJ1-6,many,14,NA,CASMQGGLDSPLHF,TGTGCCAGCATGCAGGGAGGGCTTGATTCACCCCTCCACTTT
TRBV7-2,TRBJ2-1,few,15,NA,CASRPTGNSYNEQFF,TGTGCCAGCAGGCCGACAGGAAACTCCTACAATGAGCAGTTCTTC
TRBV6-1,TRBJ2-5,few,14,NA,CASSEVGAGETQYF,TGTGCCAGCAGTGAAGTGGGGGCGGGGGAGACCCAGTACTTC
TRBV4-3,TRBJ2-3,NA,15,NA,CASSHPPSGTDTQYF,TGCGCCAGCAGCCACCCCCCGTCGGGGACAGATACGCAGTATTTT
TRBV4-3,TRBJ2-3,few,17,NA,CASSQAHRDRFTDTQYF,TGCGCCAGCAGCCAAGCTCACCGGGACCGTTTCACAGATACGCAGTATTTT
TRBV9,TRBJ2-3,few,12,NA,CASSGDHYTQYF,TGTGCCAGCAGCGGCGATCACTATACGCAGTATTTT